Listed here are 4 T cell receptor beta chains from one sample, sequenced in a study of beta chain features in type 1 diabetes. cDNA synthesis used the whole RNA isolate, giving expressed TCRB sequences. Assay: immunoSEQ multiplex PCR; the TCRdb copy retains only in-frame clones and omits some. The data show roughly 230,000 clones, over 8.5% seen once. Sequencing was performed on naive CD4+ T cells from blood. All receptors come from a young woman in good health.

This clone was seen just once. The gene calls are TRBV5-4 and TRBJ2-7, with TRBD1 identical over 9 bases. V shed 0 bases, J shed 6 bases, and the junction held 4 bases outside the gene matches. Germline V gene sequence: CDR1 SGHNT, CDR2 YYREEE (reference sequence). The CDR3 extends over 14 amino acids. The CDR3 DNA reads TGTGCCAGCAGCTTGGCGGGACAGGGTTCCGAGCAGTACTTC. Its protein product is CASSLAGQGSEQYF.

This clone has just a few counts. The V and J genes are TRBV7-4 and TRBJ2-1, with 9 bases matching TRBD1. Germline CDR1 reads SGHVT; CDR2 reads SQSDAQ. CDR3 length: 17 amino acids. Trimming took 3 bases from V and 7 from J; bases not matched to a gene: 13. CDR3: CASSFQWDRVPPNEQFF. For the CDR3, the DNA is TGTGCCAGCAGCTTCCAGTGGGACAGGGTTCCCCCGAATGAGCAGTTCTTC.

The chain combines TRBV2 with TRBJ1-2; 9 bases are shared with TRBD1. The CDR3 contains 17 residues. The ends lost 1 base at V and 3 bases at J; junction bases unmatched: 9. Germline CDR1 SNHLY, CDR2 FYNNEI. As DNA, the CDR3 is TGTGCCAGCAGTGAAGGAGGTTTCGGGACAGGGTACTATGGCTACACCTTC. It is translated as CASSEGGFGTGYYGYTF.

This chain uses TRBV19 with TRBJ1-4, with D maybe TRBD1 (5 bases). The ends were cut back, 4 bases at V and 12 bases at J, with 9 bases in the middle. The CDR3 spans 11 residues. Looked up from germline, CDR1 is LNHDA and CDR2 is SQIVND (reference sequence). The CDR3: CASSTGVELFF. CDR3 in DNA: TGTGCCAGTAGTACGGGGGTGGAACTGTTTTTT. The whole variable domain, filled in from reference TRBV19 and TRBJ1-4, reads DGGITQSPKYLFRKEGQNVTLSCEQNLNHDAMYWYRQDPGQGLRLIYYSQIVNDFQKGDIAEGYSVSREKKESFPLTVTSAQKNPTAFYLCASSTGVELFFGSGTQLSVL.